This TCR beta chain was identified during a study of T cells in tumors after PD-1 blockade. As for the study in general: Treatment was either pembrolizumab 200 mg every 3 weeks or cemiplimab 350 mg every 2 weeks. Mean per blood sample: 90,000 to 120,000 templates (roughly 22,000-257,772), around 34,000 unique clonotypes.

The V gene's germline CDR1 is SGHTS and CDR2 YDEGEE. This CDR3 region has 14 residues. Trimming cost V 5 bases and J 2 bases; bases outside gene matches: 4. Generated by immunoSEQ multiplex PCR, the TCRdb table keeps only in-frame clones and is missing some. The repertoire holds approximately 50,000 clones, roughly three quarters seen once, with 8.7% in the top ten. The chain joins TRBV5-8 to TRBJ2-3; 8 positions match TRBD1. The origin of this receptor is a human donor with advanced basal cell or squamous cell carcinoma (not recorded which). The source material was PBMCs, sampled before anti-PD-1 therapy. The CDR3 is CASSRTGNTDTQYF. In DNA, the CDR3 is TGTGCCAGCAGTCGGACAGGGAACACAGATACGCAGTATTTT.